Included here is one TCR beta chain sequence, with context. Its target is unknown. The source of the sample is a study of shared clonotypes between healthy human individuals. CDR3 length: 15 amino acids. Germline V gene lookup returns CDR1 MNHEY and CDR2 SVGAGI. Between the trimmed V and J ends, which lost 7 bases and 5 bases, there was a span of 17 bases. Study outcomes and limitations: Large depth notwithstanding, sorted-subset sequencing proved incomplete by rarefaction. What limited the represented genetic and exposure-history diversity was the small number of donors.

Replicate PCRs run on sorted subsets employed approximately 180 ng DNA, approximately 30,000 T cell genomes. TCRdb's table, derived via immunoSEQ multiplex PCR, lists solely in-frame clones and lacks some. The sample lists about 330,000 clones, 74% seen once, with approximately 10% in the top ten. The sample was memory CD4+ T cells sorted from blood. Subset of the sample: CD45RA-negative fraction. The chain carries TRBV6-5 and TRBJ2-2, with a possible D match to TRBD1 (5 bases). This TCR came from a man aged 25 to 40 in good health. The CDR3 bases are TGTGCCAGCACCGACGACAGCCTGGGGACCGGGGAGCTGTTTTTT. Translation gives CASTDDSLGTGELFF.